This T cell receptor beta chain was sequenced for a study of control samples from healthy donors and cancer patients. Germline CDR1 reads SGHRS; CDR2 reads YFSETQ. The germline V and J ends were trimmed by 5 bases and 3 bases, with 14 bases remaining between them. The CDR3 is 14 residues long. TCRdb keeps only in-frame clones here, not all; method: immunoSEQ multiplex PCR. Of around 68,000 clones in the sample, roughly 82% are singletons; the top ten hold 2.9%. This chain links TRBV5-1 with TRBJ2-5; D is possibly TRBD2 (6 bases). Specimen: PBMCs. The TCR sequence derives from a woman in her forties or fifties with lung cancer. The CDR3 DNA reads TGCGCCAGCAGGGAGTTCGGGGGAGAAGAGACCCAGTACTTC. As protein: CASREFGGEETQYF.